Below are 32 T cell receptor beta chains sequenced from a single sample in a study of T cell repertoires in cytomegalovirus infection. The antigens of these receptors remain unknown. TCRdb ran MiXCR on the reads and lists one entry per CDR3 protein. The profile shows roughly 730,000 distinct CDR3 sequences, approximately 33% of them singletons. The sample here was cultured PBMCs, taken from culture after CMV antigen stimulation. These TCRs come from a human donor in good health (CMV status not recorded). Some clones in this sample may be carry-over from other donors' samples.

V is TRBV27 and J is TRBJ2-3, with 8 bases that match TRBD2. This CDR3 is built from 15 residues. CDR1 and CDR2 (germline): MNHEY, SMNVEV (reference sequence). V shed 4 bases and J 2 bases; nucleotides not matched to a gene: 5. CDR3: CASSSLAGITDTQYF. In DNA form, the CDR3 reads TGTGCCAGCAGTTCGTTAGCGGGGATCACAGATACGCAGTATTTT.

This clonotype came up many times. The gene calls are TRBV7-2 and TRBJ1-2, with TRBD1 as a possible D gene (5 bases). Germline loops: CDR1 SGHTA, CDR2 FQGNSA. Trimming pared 2 bases from V and 8 bases from J, leaving 12 bases between. CDR3 length: 13 residues. CDR3 sequence: CASSLWGEGGYTF. CDR3 DNA sequence: TGTGCCAGCAGCTTATGGGGGGAAGGCGGCTACACCTTC.

V and J are TRBV7-2 and TRBJ2-1; D remains unclear. Between the trimmed V and J ends, which lost 7 bases and 1 base, there was a span of 8 bases. This CDR3 contains 13 residues. Germline lookup yields CDR1 SGHTA and CDR2 FQGNSA. The CDR3 protein is CASMISSYNEQFF. In nucleotides, the CDR3 is TGTGCCAGCATGATTTCGTCCTACAATGAGCAGTTCTTC.

The V call is TRBV12-3 or TRBV12-4, the J call TRBJ2-7, with a possible D match to TRBD2 (5 bases). V was clipped by 0 bases and J by 6 bases, with 15 bases between them. The CDR3 has 15 residues. In nucleotides, the CDR3 is TGTGCCAGCAGTTTAGCGCTTCGAGTTGCGGGCGAGCAGTACTTC. It encodes CASSLALRVAGEQYF.

The genes are TRBV20-1 and TRBJ1-2, with a tentative D call TRBD1 (6 bases). Trimming removed 1 base at V and 5 bases at J, with 11 bases between. The CDR3 spans 13 residues. Germline CDR1 and CDR2: DFQATT and SNEGSKA (reference sequence). This chain's CDR3 is CSARVDRRYGYTF. CDR3 sequence (DNA): TGCAGTGCTAGAGTGGACAGACGATATGGCTACACCTTC.

This clonotype was seen a handful of times. This chain links TRBV7-6 with TRBJ1-6; D unclear. Germline V gene sequence: CDR1 SGHVS, CDR2 FNYEAQ. Trimming removed 4 bases from V and 3 bases from J, with 13 bases in between. The CDR3 sequence is 16 residues long. The CDR3 loop reads CASSYGATGYNSPLHF. CDR3 in DNA: TGTGCCAGCAGCTACGGTGCAACTGGCTATAATTCACCCCTCCACTTT.

This rearrangement joins TRBV29-1 to TRBJ2-3, with TRBD2 matching over 7 bases. The length of the CDR3 is 13 residues. Per the germline V gene, CDR1 is SQVTM and CDR2 is ANQGSEA. Trimming cost V 4 bases and J 4 bases; bases outside gene matches: 5. The CDR3, as DNA: TGCAGCGTTGTCTGGCGGGAGCCAGATACGCAGTATTTT. Protein product: CSVVWREPDTQYF.

This clonotype appeared a few times. This chain connects TRBV2 to TRBJ2-3, with D perhaps TRBD2 (5 bases). V shed 6 bases and J shed 0 bases, with 13 bases lying between them. Germline V gene lookup returns CDR1 SNHLY and CDR2 FYNNEI. This CDR3 contains 15 residues. The CDR3: CASSDGLDSTDTQYF. The CDR3 DNA reads as TGTGCCAGCAGCGATGGACTGGATAGCACAGATACGCAGTATTTT.

The chain links TRBV18 to TRBJ2-7, with D possibly being TRBD1 (6 bases). Germline CDR1 KGHSH, CDR2 LQKENI. The CDR3 loop spans 14 amino acids. Trimming cost V 5 bases and J 2 bases, with 13 bases left between them. This CDR3 is CASSNRDKTYEQYF. The CDR3 DNA reads as TGTGCCAGCTCAAACCGGGACAAGACCTACGAGCAGTACTTC.

The sample holds a few counts of this clonotype. J is TRBJ2-3 and V is TRBV7-9, with D possibly TRBD1 on 5 matching bases. Trimming stripped 1 base from V and 5 bases from J, with 22 bases between. Germline loops: CDR1 SEHNR, CDR2 FQNEAQ (reference sequence). This CDR3 contains 18 residues. The CDR3 is CASSLGLFSQDSLDTQYF. The DNA for the CDR3 is TGTGCCAGCAGCTTAGGGTTATTCAGCCAAGACAGTTTAGATACGCAGTATTTT.

In its sample, this clonotype was seen a few times. This rearrangement joins TRBV7-6 to TRBJ2-5; TRBD1 might be the D (6 bases). Deletions cut 4 bases from V and 5 bases from J, with 11 bases between. Per the germline V gene, CDR1 is SGHVS and CDR2 is FNYEAQ. The CDR3 contains 13 residues. The CDR3 is CASSSNRDETQYF. DNA of the CDR3: TGTGCCAGCAGCTCTAACAGGGACGAGACCCAGTACTTC.

This clonotype was counted once. The chain couples TRBV12-3 or TRBV12-4 to TRBJ1-2; D ambiguous. V lost 4 bases and J 14 bases, leaving 17 bases between the germline ends. The CDR3 runs to 12 residues. CDR3 region: CASSSRGFPWTF. The DNA for the CDR3 is TGTGCCAGCAGTTCGCGTGGATTTCCATGGACCTTC.

The rearrangement uses TRBV28 and TRBJ2-7; D is perhaps TRBD1 (6 bases). Germline V CDR1 and CDR2: MDHEN, SYDVKM. Trimming took off 7 bases at V and 2 bases at J, with 15 bases between the two ends. The CDR3 spans 14 residues. In DNA form, the CDR3 reads TGTGCCAGCACCCTGGGGGCCCCGGCCTACGAGCAGTACTTC. It yields the protein CASTLGAPAYEQYF.

V gene TRBV27 combines with J gene TRBJ2-7; D unclear. The CDR3 sequence is 13 residues long. Germline V gene lookup returns CDR1 MNHEY and CDR2 SMNVEV (reference sequence). Between the trimmed V and J ends, which lost 2 bases and 3 bases, there was a span of 8 bases. CDR3 nucleotides: TGTGCCAGCAGTTTAAGGGATTACTACGAGCAGTACTTC. Protein: CASSLRDYYEQYF.

This rearrangement joins TRBV5-1 to TRBJ1-2, with 7 positions matching TRBD1. CDR1 and CDR2 from the germline V gene are SGHRS and YFSETQ. V shed 3 bases, J shed 2 bases, and the junction held 7 bases outside the gene matches. The CDR3 spans 15 residues. CDR3 bases: TGCGCCAGCAGCTCGAGCCCGGACAGGAACTATGGCTACACCTTC. This gives the protein CASSSSPDRNYGYTF.

The chain carries TRBV14 and TRBJ1-2, with D possibly being TRBD1 (5 bases). The germline V and J ends were trimmed by 4 bases and 1 base, with 16 bases remaining between them. Per germline, CDR1 SGHDN and CDR2 FVKESK. The CDR3 consists of 16 residues. CDR3 region: CASSPYGGHLNYGYTF. The CDR3 DNA reads as TGTGCCAGCAGCCCCTACGGTGGACACCTTAACTATGGCTACACCTTC.

The chain uses TRBV5-4 and TRBJ2-7; weak D call: TRBD1 (5 bases). Germline lookup yields CDR1 SGHNT and CDR2 YYREEE (reference sequence). Trimming cost V 0 bases and J 3 bases, with 19 bases left between them. The CDR3 is 17 amino acids. CDR3 nucleotide sequence: TGTGCCAGCAGCTTGGGCCCACCGACAGATTCGCTCTACGAGCAGTACTTC. Its translation is CASSLGPPTDSLYEQYF. The full variable domain, rest sourced from reference TRBV5-4 and TRBJ2-7, is ETGVTQSPTHLIKTRGQQVTLRCSSQSGHNTVSWYQQALGQGPQFIFQYYREEENGRGNFPPRFSGLQFPNYSSELNVNALELDDSALYLCASSLGPPTDSLYEQYFGPGTRLTVT.

V is TRBV7-9 and J is TRBJ1-2; 7 bases agree with TRBD1. This CDR3 comprises 14 residues. Losses at the gene ends were 5 bases for V and 4 bases for J; bases not matched to a gene: 7. Looked up from germline, CDR1 is SEHNR and CDR2 is FQNEAQ (reference sequence). CDR3 loop: CASSDRQGSYGYTF. The CDR3 region has the DNA TGTGCCAGCAGCGACCGACAGGGCTCCTATGGCTACACCTTC.

CDR3 sequence reads: CASTLSQETQYF. The CDR3 DNA is TGTGCCAGCACTCTAAGCCAAGAGACCCAGTACTTC. The chain recombines TRBV2 with TRBJ2-5; D call uncertain. V lost 7 bases and J 1 base, leaving 7 bases between the germline ends. The CDR3 is 12 residues long. Germline V gives CDR1 SNHLY, CDR2 FYNNEI.

The chain joins TRBV7-8 to TRBJ2-1; 13 bases are shared with TRBD2. Germline V gives CDR1 SGHVS, CDR2 FQNEAQ. CDR3 length equals 18 residues. J gave up 2 bases and V 5 bases, and 9 bases lay outside the gene matches. CDR3 DNA sequence: TGTGCCAGCAGCCTCCGTAGGACTAGCGGGGGCCCCTACAATGAGCAGTTCTTC. Protein sequence: CASSLRRTSGGPYNEQFF.

This clonotype has at least ten counts. The rearrangement links TRBV7-2 to TRBJ2-3; TRBD2 agrees at 7 bases. Trimming cost V 5 bases and J 2 bases; bases outside gene matches: 10. The length of the CDR3 is 16 residues. Germline lookup yields CDR1 SGHTA and CDR2 FQGNSA. The CDR3 DNA follows: TGTGCCAGCAGCGCCTTCCGACTAGCCGTCACAGATACGCAGTATTTT. It encodes CASSAFRLAVTDTQYF.

The gene calls are TRBV4-2 and TRBJ2-1; 8 nucleotides align to TRBD2. Germline V gene lookup returns CDR1 LGHNA and CDR2 YNFKEQ. With 1 base clipped from V and 4 bases from J, the junction kept 6 bases outside the gene matches. The CDR3 totals 16 residues. The chain's CDR3 is CASSQGQAGEYNEQFF. DNA of the CDR3: TGTGCCAGCAGCCAAGGTCAAGCGGGGGAGTACAATGAGCAGTTCTTC.

The chain couples TRBV20-1 to TRBJ1-3; D is undetermined. The CDR3 contains 13 residues. The V end was cut by 3 bases, the J end by 0 bases, with 6 bases between. Germline CDR1 reads DFQATT; CDR2 reads SNEGSKA (reference sequence). The CDR3 nucleotides read TGCAGTGCTAGGTACAGCTCTGGAAACACCATATATTTT. Translating gives CSARYSSGNTIYF.

Concerning this clonotype: An end of the junction differs from the germline gene, which may be a read error. V usage is TRBV6-6 and J usage is TRBJ2-1, with 9 bases identical to TRBD1. This CDR3 comprises 14 residues. Germline assignment: CDR1 MNHNY and CDR2 SVGAGI (reference sequence). CDR3 bases: TGTGCCAGCAGTTACCACCCGGGACAGGGCCCGCCGGTCTTC. This codes for CASSYHPGQGPPVF.

This rearrangement joins TRBV5-4 to TRBJ2-1; no firm D call. The V gene lost 4 bases and the J gene lost 5 bases, with 10 bases spanning the gap. From germline, CDR1 is SGHNT and CDR2 YYREEE (reference sequence). CDR3 length equals 13 residues. The CDR3 DNA reads TGTGCCAGCAGCACCCATCTAAACAATGAGCAGTTCTTC. Translated, it gives CASSTHLNNEQFF.

This clonotype was seen ten or more times. The rearrangement joins TRBV7-6 to TRBJ2-1; 12 bases agree with TRBD2. This CDR3 spans 20 amino acids. The junction had 15 bases not matched to a gene; V was cut back by 5 bases and J by 1 base. In germline, CDR1 is SGHVS, CDR2 FNYEAQ. The CDR3 reads CASSPGLAGPIVPSYNEQFF. The CDR3 bases are TGTGCCAGCAGCCCAGGACTAGCGGGACCGATCGTCCCATCCTACAATGAGCAGTTCTTC.

The V gene is TRBV19, the J gene TRBJ2-1; D assignment may be TRBD1 or TRBD2 (5 bases each). Germline loops: CDR1 LNHDA, CDR2 SQIVND (reference sequence). This CDR3 has 13 amino acids. Deletions cut 4 bases from V and 6 bases from J, with 10 bases between. The CDR3 DNA reads TGTGCCAGTAGTACCGGGACCTCCAATGAGCAGTTCTTC. Encoded protein: CASSTGTSNEQFF.

In its sample, this clonotype was seen a few times. The chain carries TRBV7-9 and TRBJ1-3; D not certain. Trimming cost V 2 bases and J 4 bases, with 6 bases left between them. This CDR3 comprises 13 residues. Germline CDR1 reads SEHNR; CDR2 reads FQNEAQ (reference sequence). The DNA for the CDR3 is TGTGCCAGCAGCTTAATCGGCGGAAACACCATATATTTT. It yields the protein CASSLIGGNTIYF.

This clonotype showed up many times. V gene TRBV7-2 combines with J gene TRBJ1-2; TRBD1 agrees at 11 bases. V shed 3 bases, J shed 2 bases, and the junction held 2 bases outside the gene matches. The CDR3 runs to 15 residues. Germline V CDR1 and CDR2: SGHTA, FQGNSA. CDR3 DNA: TGTGCCAGCAGCTTTGGGACAGGGGGGAACTATGGCTACACCTTC. It translates to CASSFGTGGNYGYTF.

This chain uses TRBV4-1 with TRBJ2-7; no reliable D call. This CDR3 is built from 16 residues. Germline V gene sequence: CDR1 MGHRA, CDR2 YSYEKL. Trimming cost V 0 bases and J 6 bases, with 18 bases left between them. The CDR3 is CASSQDPTFIRFEQYF. The CDR3 DNA reads as TGCGCCAGCAGCCAAGATCCGACCTTTATTCGGTTCGAGCAGTACTTC.

V is TRBV12-3 or TRBV12-4 and J is TRBJ2-7; D might be TRBD2 (6 bases). V lost 1 base and J 4 bases, leaving 11 bases between the germline ends. The CDR3 spans 14 residues. Written as DNA, the CDR3 is TGTGCCAGCAGTTTAGTCGGGGGTTGGTACGAGCAGTACTTC. Translated, it gives CASSLVGGWYEQYF.

In this sample, this clonotype turned up a few times. The genes are TRBV20-1 and TRBJ1-5; the D gene is possibly TRBD1 (6 bases). Germline V CDR1 and CDR2: DFQATT, SNEGSKA (reference sequence). V lost 6 bases to trimming and J lost 0 bases, with 15 bases between them. The CDR3 consists of 15 residues. The CDR3 bases are TGCAGTGCGGGGGGGGCCACCTATAGCAATCAGCCCCAGCATTTT. Translating gives CSAGGATYSNQPQHF.